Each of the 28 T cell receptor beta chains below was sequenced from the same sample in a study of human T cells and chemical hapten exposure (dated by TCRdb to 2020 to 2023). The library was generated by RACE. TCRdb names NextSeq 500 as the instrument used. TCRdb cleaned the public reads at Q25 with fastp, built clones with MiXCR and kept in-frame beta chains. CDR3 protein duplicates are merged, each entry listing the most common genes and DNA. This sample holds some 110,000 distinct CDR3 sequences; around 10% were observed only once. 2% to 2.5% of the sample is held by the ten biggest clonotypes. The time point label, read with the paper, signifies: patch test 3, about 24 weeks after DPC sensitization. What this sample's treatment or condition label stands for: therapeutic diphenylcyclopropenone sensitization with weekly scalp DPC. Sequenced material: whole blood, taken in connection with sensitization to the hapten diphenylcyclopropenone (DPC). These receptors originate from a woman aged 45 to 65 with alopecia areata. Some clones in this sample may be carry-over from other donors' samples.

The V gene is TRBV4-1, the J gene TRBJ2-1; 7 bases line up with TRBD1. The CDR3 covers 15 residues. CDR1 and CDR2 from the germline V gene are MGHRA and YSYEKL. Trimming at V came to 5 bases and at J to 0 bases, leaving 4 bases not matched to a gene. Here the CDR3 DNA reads TGCGCCAGCAGCGAGGGGACAGACTCCTACAATGAGCAGTTCTTC. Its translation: CASSEGTDSYNEQFF.

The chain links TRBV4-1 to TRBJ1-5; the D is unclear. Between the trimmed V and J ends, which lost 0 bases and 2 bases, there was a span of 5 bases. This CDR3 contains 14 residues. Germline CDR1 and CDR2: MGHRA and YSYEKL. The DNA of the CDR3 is TGCGCCAGCAGCCAAGAAAGGGGCAATCAGCCCCAGCATTTT. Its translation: CASSQERGNQPQHF.

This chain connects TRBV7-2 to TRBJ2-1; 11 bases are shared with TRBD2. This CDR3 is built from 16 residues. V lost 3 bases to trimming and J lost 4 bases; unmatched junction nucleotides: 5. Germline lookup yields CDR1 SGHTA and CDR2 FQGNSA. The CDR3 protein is CASSLRGTSGYNEQFF. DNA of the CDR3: TGTGCCAGCAGCTTGCGGGGGACTAGCGGTTACAATGAGCAGTTCTTC. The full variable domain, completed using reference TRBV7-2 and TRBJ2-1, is GAGVSQSPSNKVTEKGKDVELRCDPISGHTALYWYRQSLGQGLEFLIYFQGNSAPDKSGLPSDRFSAERTGGSVSTLTIQRTQQEDSAVYLCASSLRGTSGYNEQFFGPGTRLTVL.

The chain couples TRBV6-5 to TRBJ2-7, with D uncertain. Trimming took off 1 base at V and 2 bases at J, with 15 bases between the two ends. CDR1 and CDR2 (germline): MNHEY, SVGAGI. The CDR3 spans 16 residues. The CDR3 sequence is CASSYFGLRGTYEQYF. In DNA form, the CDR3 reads TGTGCCAGCAGTTACTTTGGGTTGCGCGGAACCTACGAGCAGTACTTC.

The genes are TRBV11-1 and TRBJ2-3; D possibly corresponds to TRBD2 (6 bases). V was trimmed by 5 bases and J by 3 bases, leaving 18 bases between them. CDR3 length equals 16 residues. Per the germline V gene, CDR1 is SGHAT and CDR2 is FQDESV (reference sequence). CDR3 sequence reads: CASSRLRGLNTDTQYF. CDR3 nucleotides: TGTGCCAGCAGCAGGCTAAGGGGACTCAATACAGATACGCAGTATTTT.

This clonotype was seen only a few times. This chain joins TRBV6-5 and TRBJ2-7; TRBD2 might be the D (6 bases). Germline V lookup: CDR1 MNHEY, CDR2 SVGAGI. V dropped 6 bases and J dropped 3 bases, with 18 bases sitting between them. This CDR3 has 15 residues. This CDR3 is CASRPAGGLVYEQYF. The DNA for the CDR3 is TGTGCCAGCAGGCCCGCCGGGGGTTTAGTCTACGAGCAGTACTTC.

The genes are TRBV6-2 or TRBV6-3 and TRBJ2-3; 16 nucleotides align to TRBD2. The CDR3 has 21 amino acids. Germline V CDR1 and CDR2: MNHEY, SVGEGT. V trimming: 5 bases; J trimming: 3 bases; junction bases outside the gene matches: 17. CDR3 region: CASSRTGTSGGAPRLTDTQYF. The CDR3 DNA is TGTGCCAGCAGTCGTACCGGGACTAGCGGGGGGGCCCCACGTCTAACAGATACGCAGTATTTT.

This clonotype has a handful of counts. The CDR3, as DNA: TGTGCCAGCAGCTGGGACAGGGTCTACGAGCAGTACTTC. Translated: CASSWDRVYEQYF. J is TRBJ2-7 and V is TRBV6-5; 9 bases line up with TRBD1. CDR1 MNHEY and CDR2 SVGAGI come from the germline V gene. CDR3 length equals 13 residues. The ends lost 6 bases at V and 3 bases at J; junction bases unmatched: 3.

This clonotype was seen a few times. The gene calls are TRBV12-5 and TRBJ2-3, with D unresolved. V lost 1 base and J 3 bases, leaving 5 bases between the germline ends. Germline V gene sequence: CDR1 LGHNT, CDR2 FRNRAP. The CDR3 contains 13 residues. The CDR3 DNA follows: TGTGCTAGTGGTTTGGCCTCGACAGATACGCAGTATTTT. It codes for CASGLASTDTQYF.

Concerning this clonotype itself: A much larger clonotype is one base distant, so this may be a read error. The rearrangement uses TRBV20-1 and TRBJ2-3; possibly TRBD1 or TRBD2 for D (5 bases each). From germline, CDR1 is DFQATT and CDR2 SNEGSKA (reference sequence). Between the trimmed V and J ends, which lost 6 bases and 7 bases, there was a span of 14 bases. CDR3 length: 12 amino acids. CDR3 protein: CSATGPVNTQYF. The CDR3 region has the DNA TGCAGTGCCACGGGGCCAGTGAATACGCAGTATTTT.

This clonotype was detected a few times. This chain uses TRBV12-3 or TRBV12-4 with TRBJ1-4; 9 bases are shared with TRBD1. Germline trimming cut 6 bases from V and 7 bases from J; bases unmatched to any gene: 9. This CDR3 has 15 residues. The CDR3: CASSNTGGWFEKLFF. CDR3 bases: TGTGCCAGCAGCAACACAGGGGGCTGGTTTGAAAAACTGTTTTTT.

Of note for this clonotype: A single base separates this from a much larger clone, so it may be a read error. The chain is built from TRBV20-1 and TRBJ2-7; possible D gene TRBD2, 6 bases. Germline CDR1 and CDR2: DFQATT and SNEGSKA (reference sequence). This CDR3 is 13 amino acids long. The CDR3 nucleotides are TGCAATGCTAGAGGAGGGTTTCCCTACGAGCAGTACTTC. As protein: CNARGGFPYEQYF.

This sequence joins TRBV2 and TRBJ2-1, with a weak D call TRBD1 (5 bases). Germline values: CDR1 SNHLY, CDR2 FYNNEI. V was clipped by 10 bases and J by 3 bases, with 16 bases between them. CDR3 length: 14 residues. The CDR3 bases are TGTGCCATCCTTTCCCCAGGGTACTACAATGAGCAGTTCTTC. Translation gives CAILSPGYYNEQFF.

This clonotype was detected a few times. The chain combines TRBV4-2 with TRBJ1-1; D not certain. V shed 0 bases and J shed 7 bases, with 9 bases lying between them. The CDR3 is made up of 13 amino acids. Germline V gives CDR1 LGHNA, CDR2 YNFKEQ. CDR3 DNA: TGTGCCAGCAGCCAAGATCCCGACGGTGAAGCTTTCTTT. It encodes CASSQDPDGEAFF.

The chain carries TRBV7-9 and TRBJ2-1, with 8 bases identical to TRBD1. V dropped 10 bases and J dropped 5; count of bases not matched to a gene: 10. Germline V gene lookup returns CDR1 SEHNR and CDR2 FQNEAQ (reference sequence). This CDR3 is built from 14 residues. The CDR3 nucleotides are TGTGCCACTCGACAACAGGGGGTCGACAATGAGCAGTTCTTC. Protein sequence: CATRQQGVDNEQFF. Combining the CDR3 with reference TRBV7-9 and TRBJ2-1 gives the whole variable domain DTGVSQNPRHKITKRGQNVTFRCDPISEHNRLYWYRQTLGQGPEFLTYFQNEAQLEKSRLLSDRFSAERPKGSFSTLEIQRTEQGDSAMYLCATRQQGVDNEQFFGPGTRLTVL.

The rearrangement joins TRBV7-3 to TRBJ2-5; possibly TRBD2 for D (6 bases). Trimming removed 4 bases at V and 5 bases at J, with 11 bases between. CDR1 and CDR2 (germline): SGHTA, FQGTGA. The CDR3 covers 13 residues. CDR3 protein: CASSCAGFETQYF. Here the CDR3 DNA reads TGTGCCAGCAGCTGTGCGGGGTTTGAGACCCAGTACTTC.

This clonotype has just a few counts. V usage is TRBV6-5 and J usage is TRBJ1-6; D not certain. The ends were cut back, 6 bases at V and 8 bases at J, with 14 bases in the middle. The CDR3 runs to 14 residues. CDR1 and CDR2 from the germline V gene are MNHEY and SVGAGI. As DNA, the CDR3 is TGTGCCAGCAGCCCGGACGGTACTGATTCACCCCTCCACTTT. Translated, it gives CASSPDGTDSPLHF.

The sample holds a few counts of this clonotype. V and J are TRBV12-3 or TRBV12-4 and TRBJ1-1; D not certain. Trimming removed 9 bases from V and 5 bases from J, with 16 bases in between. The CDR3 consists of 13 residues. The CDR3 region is CASSRTRGTEAFF. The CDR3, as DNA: TGTGCCAGTTCCCGGACGAGAGGGACTGAAGCTTTCTTT.

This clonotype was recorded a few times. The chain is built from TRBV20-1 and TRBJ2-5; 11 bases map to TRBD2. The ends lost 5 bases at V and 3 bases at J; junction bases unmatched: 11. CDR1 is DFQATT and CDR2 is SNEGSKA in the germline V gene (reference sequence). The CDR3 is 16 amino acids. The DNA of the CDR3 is TGCAGTGCTGACATTAGCGGGAGGGCCCCGGAAGAGACCCAGTACTTC. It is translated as CSADISGRAPEETQYF.

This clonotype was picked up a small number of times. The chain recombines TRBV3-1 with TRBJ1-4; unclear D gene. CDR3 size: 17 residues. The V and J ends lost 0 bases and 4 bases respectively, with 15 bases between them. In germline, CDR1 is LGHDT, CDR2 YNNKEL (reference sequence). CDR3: CASSQERAGRRNEKLFF. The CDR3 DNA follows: TGTGCCAGCAGCCAAGAGAGGGCAGGCCGACGTAATGAAAAACTGTTTTTT.

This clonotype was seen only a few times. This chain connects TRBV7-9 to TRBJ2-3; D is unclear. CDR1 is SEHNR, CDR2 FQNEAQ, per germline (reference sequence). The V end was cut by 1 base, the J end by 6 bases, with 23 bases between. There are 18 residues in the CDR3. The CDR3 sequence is CASSLGPSVGLVVDTQYF. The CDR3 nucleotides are TGTGCCAGCAGCTTAGGTCCCAGCGTCGGGCTCGTGGTGGATACGCAGTATTTT. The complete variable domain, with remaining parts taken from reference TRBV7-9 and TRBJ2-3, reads DTGVSQNPRHKITKRGQNVTFRCDPISEHNRLYWYRQTLGQGPEFLTYFQNEAQLEKSRLLSDRFSAERPKGSFSTLEIQRTEQGDSAMYLCASSLGPSVGLVVDTQYFGPGTRLTVL.

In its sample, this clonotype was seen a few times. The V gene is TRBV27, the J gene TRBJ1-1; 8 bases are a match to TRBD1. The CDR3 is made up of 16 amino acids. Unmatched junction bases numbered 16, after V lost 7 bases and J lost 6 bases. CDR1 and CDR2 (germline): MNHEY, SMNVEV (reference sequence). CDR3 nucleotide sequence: TGTGCCAGCAACCCGATCGTGACAGGGGAAGGTTCTGAAGCTTTCTTT. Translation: CASNPIVTGEGSEAFF.

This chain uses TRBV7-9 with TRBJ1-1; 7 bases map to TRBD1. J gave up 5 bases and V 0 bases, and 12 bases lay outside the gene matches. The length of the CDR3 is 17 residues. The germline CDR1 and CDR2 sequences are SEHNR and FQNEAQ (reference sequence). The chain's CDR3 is CASSLALLRDSGTEAFF. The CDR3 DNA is TGTGCCAGCAGCTTAGCACTACTGCGGGACAGCGGGACTGAAGCTTTCTTT.

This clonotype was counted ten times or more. The CDR3 DNA reads TGTGCCGCAGGGTCAAGCGGACGCACTGAAGCTTTCTTT. It encodes CAAGSSGRTEAFF. V is TRBV7-9 and J is TRBJ1-1; D is possibly TRBD1 (5 bases). This CDR3 region has 13 residues. V dropped 11 bases and J dropped 4 bases, with 17 bases sitting between them. Germline CDR1 is SEHNR and CDR2 is FQNEAQ (reference sequence). The complete variable domain, with remaining parts taken from reference TRBV7-9 and TRBJ1-1, reads DTGVSQNPRHKITKRGQNVTFRCDPISEHNRLYWYRQTLGQGPEFLTYFQNEAQLEKSRLLSDRFSAERPKGSFSTLEIQRTEQGDSAMYLCAAGSSGRTEAFFGQGTRLTVV.

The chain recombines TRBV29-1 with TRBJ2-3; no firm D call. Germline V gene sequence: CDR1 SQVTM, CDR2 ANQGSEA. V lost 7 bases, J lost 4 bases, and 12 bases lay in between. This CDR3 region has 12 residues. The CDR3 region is CSASSDSDTQYF. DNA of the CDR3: TGCAGCGCCTCATCTGATTCAGATACGCAGTATTTT.

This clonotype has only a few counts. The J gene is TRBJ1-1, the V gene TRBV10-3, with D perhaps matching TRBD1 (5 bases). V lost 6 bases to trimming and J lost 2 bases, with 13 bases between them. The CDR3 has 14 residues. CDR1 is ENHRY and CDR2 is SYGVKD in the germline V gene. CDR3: CAISPGTFNTEAFF. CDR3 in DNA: TGTGCCATCAGCCCCGGGACCTTTAACACTGAAGCTTTCTTT.

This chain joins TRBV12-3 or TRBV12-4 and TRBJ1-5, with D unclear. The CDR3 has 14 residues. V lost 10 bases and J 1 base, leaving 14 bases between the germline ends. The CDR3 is CATNRPESNQPQHF. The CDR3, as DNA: TGTGCCACCAATAGGCCCGAGAGCAATCAGCCCCAGCATTTT.

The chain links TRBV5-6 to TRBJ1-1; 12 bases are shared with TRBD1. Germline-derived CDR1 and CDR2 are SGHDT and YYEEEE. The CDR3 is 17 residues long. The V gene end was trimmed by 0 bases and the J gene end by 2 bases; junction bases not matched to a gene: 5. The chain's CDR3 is CASSLAGTGGPNTEAFF. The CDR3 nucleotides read TGTGCCAGCAGCTTGGCTGGGACAGGGGGCCCTAACACTGAAGCTTTCTTT.